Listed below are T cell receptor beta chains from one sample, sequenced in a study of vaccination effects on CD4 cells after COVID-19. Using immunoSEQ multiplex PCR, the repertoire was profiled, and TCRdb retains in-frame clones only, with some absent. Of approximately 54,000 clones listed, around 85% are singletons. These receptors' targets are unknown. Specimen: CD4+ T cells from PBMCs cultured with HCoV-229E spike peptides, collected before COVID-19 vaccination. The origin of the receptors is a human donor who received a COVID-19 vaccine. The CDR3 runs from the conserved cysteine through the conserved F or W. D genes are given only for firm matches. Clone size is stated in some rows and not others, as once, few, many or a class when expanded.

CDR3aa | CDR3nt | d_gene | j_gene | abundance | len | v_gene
CASSPDSSNEKLFF | TGCGCCAGCAGCCCCGACAGCTCTAATGAAAAACTGTTTTTT | NA | TRBJ1-4 | NA | 14 | TRBV5-1
CASGQTLLTDTQYF | TGTGCTAGTGGGCAAACCCTTCTAACAGATACGCAGTATTTT | NA | TRBJ2-3 | NA | 14 | TRBV12-5
CSVGDRLEDTQYF | TGCAGCGTTGGGGACAGGCTCGAGGATACGCAGTATTTT | TRBD1 | TRBJ2-3 | NA | 13 | TRBV29-1
CASSPTGVGNEKLFF | TGTGCCAGCAGTCCAACCGGGGTTGGTAATGAAAAACTGTTTTTT | NA | TRBJ1-4 | NA | 15 | TRBV6-5
CASRRDRDFSRNEQFF | TGTGCCAGTAGGAGGGACAGGGACTTTTCACGGAATGAGCAGTTCTTC | TRBD1 | TRBJ2-1 | NA | 16 | TRBV19
CASSLLAGVGETQYF | TGTGCCAGCAGTCTACTAGCGGGGGTTGGAGAGACCCAGTACTTC | TRBD2 | TRBJ2-5 | NA | 15 | TRBV6-2/TRBV6-3
CASSRTGGFDEQFF | TGCGCCAGCAGCCGGACAGGGGGTTTCGATGAGCAGTTCTTC | TRBD1 | TRBJ2-1 | NA | 14 | TRBV5-1
CASSPDRVNSPLHF | TGTGCCAGCAGCCCCGACAGGGTTAATTCACCCCTCCACTTT | TRBD1 | TRBJ1-6 | once | 14 | TRBV5-4
CASSPGYGNTIYF | TGTGCCAGCTCACCAGGGTACGGAAACACCATATATTTT | NA | TRBJ1-3 | NA | 13 | TRBV18
CASRAQETQYF | TGTGCCAGCAGGGCCCAAGAGACCCAGTACTTC | NA | TRBJ2-5 | few | 11 | TRBV6-6
CASSPLDSSYNSPLHF | TGTGCCAGCAGTCCCTTAGACAGCTCCTATAATTCACCCCTCCACTTT | NA | TRBJ1-6 | NA | 16 | TRBV6-6
CASSLVYSTNEKLFF | TGTGCCAGCAGCTTGGTCTACTCAACTAATGAAAAACTGTTTTTT | NA | TRBJ1-4 | NA | 15 | TRBV5-6
CASSQRQDPYNEQFF | TGTGCCAGCAGCCAAAGACAGGACCCATACAATGAGCAGTTCTTC | NA | TRBJ2-1 | NA | 15 | TRBV7-3
CASSTSRTGNTEAFF | TGTGCCAGCAGTACCTCTCGGACAGGGAACACTGAAGCTTTCTTT | TRBD1 | TRBJ1-1 | NA | 15 | TRBV28
CASSRRQGGDIQYF | TGTGCCAGCAGCCGTAGACAGGGGGGGGACATTCAGTACTTC | TRBD1 | TRBJ2-4 | NA | 14 | TRBV13
CASSLVGTAEKLFF | TGTGCCAGCAGCTTAGTTGGGACTGCCGAAAAACTGTTTTTT | NA | TRBJ1-4 | NA | 14 | TRBV7-2
CASSIAAGSTDTQYF | TGTGCCAGTAGTATAGCGGCAGGAAGCACAGATACGCAGTATTTT | NA | TRBJ2-3 | once | 15 | TRBV19